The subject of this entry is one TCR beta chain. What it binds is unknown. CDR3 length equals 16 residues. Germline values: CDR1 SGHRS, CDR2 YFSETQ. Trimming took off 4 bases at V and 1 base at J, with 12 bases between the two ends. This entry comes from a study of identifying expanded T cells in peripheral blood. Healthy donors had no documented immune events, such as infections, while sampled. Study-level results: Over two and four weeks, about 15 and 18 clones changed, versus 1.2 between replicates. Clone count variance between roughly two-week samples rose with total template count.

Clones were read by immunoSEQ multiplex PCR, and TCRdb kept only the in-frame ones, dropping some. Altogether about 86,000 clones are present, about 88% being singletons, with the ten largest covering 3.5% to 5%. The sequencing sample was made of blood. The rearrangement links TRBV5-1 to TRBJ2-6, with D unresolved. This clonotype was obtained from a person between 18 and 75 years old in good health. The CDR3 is CASSPFSPSGANVLTF. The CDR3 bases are TGCGCCAGCAGCCCCTTTTCCCCTTCTGGGGCCAACGTCCTGACTTTC. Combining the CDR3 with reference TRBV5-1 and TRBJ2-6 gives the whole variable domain KAGVTQTPRYLIKTRGQQVTLSCSPISGHRSVSWYQQTPGQGLQFLFEYFSETQRNKGNFPGRFSGRQFSNSRSEMNVSTLELGDSALYLCASSPFSPSGANVLTFGAGSRLTVL.